These 22 T cell receptor beta chains were all obtained from the same sample, sequenced in a study of T cell responses to AZD1222 COVID-19 vaccine. Clones were read by immunoSEQ multiplex PCR, and TCRdb kept only the in-frame ones, dropping some. In the table there are 130,000 to 150,000 clones, about 93% of which are singletons. The sample here was peripheral blood, taken on day 0 of AZD1222 vaccination. The receptors derive from an adult in good health.

This rearrangement joins TRBV9 to TRBJ2-6; D might be TRBD2 (5 bases). The CDR3 is 18 amino acids. Germline CDR1 reads SGDLS; CDR2 reads YYNGEE. The V gene lost 2 bases and the J gene lost 0 bases, with 15 bases spanning the gap. CDR3 sequence reads: CASSVSGNPLSGANVLTF. In DNA form, the CDR3 reads TGTGCCAGCAGCGTGTCCGGGAATCCTCTCTCTGGGGCCAACGTCCTGACTTTC.

The chain recombines TRBV4-2 with TRBJ2-7; 10 bases map to TRBD2. The CDR3 covers 14 residues. CDR1 and CDR2 from the germline V gene are LGHNA and YNFKEQ. V shed 6 bases and J 5 bases; nucleotides not matched to a gene: 7. The CDR3 DNA reads as TGTGCCAGCAGGCCTAGCGGGAGCCGCCACGAGCAGTACTTC. It specifies CASRPSGSRHEQYF.

A single count supports this clone. The V gene is TRBV2, the J gene TRBJ1-2, with TRBD1 matching over 9 bases. CDR3 length: 14 residues. Germline-derived CDR1 and CDR2 are SNHLY and FYNNEI. V gave up 8 bases and J gave up 8 bases; unmatched junction bases: 12. The CDR3, as DNA: TGTGCCAGCCTCGAAACACCGACAGGGGGAGGCTACACCTTC. Its translation is CASLETPTGGGYTF.

The chain uses TRBV3-1 (or the pseudogene TRBV3-2) and TRBJ1-1, with D perhaps TRBD1 (5 bases). Germline V lookup: CDR1 LGHDT, CDR2 YNNKEL (reference sequence). The CDR3 spans 14 residues. V dropped 2 bases and J dropped 0 bases, with 7 bases sitting between them. Written as DNA, the CDR3 is TGTGCCAGCAGCCAACAGGGACTGAACACTGAAGCTTTCTTT. It codes for CASSQQGLNTEAFF.

The chain employs TRBV7-2 and TRBJ1-5; D perhaps matches TRBD1 (6 bases). The CDR3 spans 17 residues. The V and J ends lost 2 bases and 6 bases respectively, with 20 bases between them. Per germline, CDR1 SGHTA and CDR2 FQGNSA. This chain's CDR3 is CASSLSGTGGPGQPQHF. CDR3 sequence (DNA): TGTGCCAGCAGCTTATCGGGTACTGGGGGGCCCGGTCAGCCCCAGCATTTT.

The V gene is TRBV5-1, the J gene TRBJ2-2; no firm D call. Germline V gene lookup returns CDR1 SGHRS and CDR2 YFSETQ. Trimming stripped 3 bases from V and 6 bases from J, with 12 bases between. The CDR3 has 14 residues. CDR3 protein: CASSSITDPGELFF. CDR3 sequence (DNA): TGCGCCAGCAGCTCAATAACCGACCCCGGGGAGCTGTTTTTT. Filled out from reference TRBV5-1 and TRBJ2-2, the complete variable domain reads KAGVTQTPRYLIKTRGQQVTLSCSPISGHRSVSWYQQTPGQGLQFLFEYFSETQRNKGNFPGRFSGRQFSNSRSEMNVSTLELGDSALYLCASSSITDPGELFFGEGSRLTVL.

The chain uses TRBV7-8 and TRBJ1-1, with unresolved D. Germline CDR1 SGHVS, CDR2 FQNEAQ. The CDR3 is 16 residues long. Deletions cut 5 bases from V and 0 bases from J, with 16 bases between. CDR3 coding DNA: TGTGCCAGCAGCCCAAACCCTCAGATATTGAACACTGAAGCTTTCTTT. It specifies CASSPNPQILNTEAFF.

This clone turned up a few times. Other DNA variants within this sample encode the same CDR3. The chain combines TRBV18 with TRBJ1-4, with no clear D. V was clipped by 2 bases and J by 0 bases, with 4 bases between them. Germline loops: CDR1 KGHSH, CDR2 LQKENI. The CDR3 sequence is 14 residues long. Written as DNA, the CDR3 is TGTGCCAGCTCACCAGGGGCAACTAATGAAAAACTGTTTTTT. Encoded protein: CASSPGATNEKLFF. Filled out from reference TRBV18 and TRBJ1-4, the complete variable domain reads NAGVMQNPRHLVRRRGQEARLRCSPMKGHSHVYWYRQLPEEGLKFMVYLQKENIIDESGMPKERFSAEFPKEGPSILRIQQVVRGDSAAYFCASSPGATNEKLFFGSGTQLSVL.

This chain joins TRBV7-3 and TRBJ2-3; 8 bases are shared with TRBD2. Germline V lookup: CDR1 SGHTA, CDR2 FQGTGA. The CDR3 covers 15 residues. J gave up 6 bases and V 6 bases, and 11 bases lay outside the gene matches. The CDR3 spells CASSRSGTRVDTQYF. The CDR3 region has the DNA TGTGCCAGCAGTCGTAGCGGGACCCGGGTTGATACGCAGTATTTT.

The chain is built from TRBV7-6 and TRBJ2-7, with D perhaps matching TRBD2 (7 bases). The germline gives CDR1 SGHVS, CDR2 FNYEAQ. The V and J ends lost 1 base and 6 bases respectively, with 22 bases between them. The CDR3 has 17 amino acids. The CDR3 protein is CASSLGGGLVALGEQYF. The CDR3, as DNA: TGTGCCAGCAGCTTAGGGGGGGGGCTAGTCGCCCTGGGCGAGCAGTACTTC. The full variable domain, its missing parts supplied by reference TRBV7-6 and TRBJ2-7, is GAGVSQSPRYKVTKRGQDVALRCDPISGHVSLYWYRQALGQGPEFLTYFNYEAQQDKSGLPNDRFSAERPEGSISTLTIQRTEQRDSAMYRCASSLGGGLVALGEQYFGPGTRLTVT.

The genes are TRBV6-1 and TRBJ1-6; TRBD1 is a possible D gene (5 bases). Germline CDR1 and CDR2: MNHNS and SASEGT. The ends were cut back, 2 bases at V and 10 bases at J, with 15 bases in the middle. The CDR3 extends over 15 amino acids. CDR3 nucleotides: TGTGCCAGCAGTGAAAACGGGGCTGGTCGCTCACCCCTCCACTTT. Translation gives CASSENGAGRSPLHF.

The chain has TRBV5-1 and TRBJ2-4; no firm D call. CDR3 size: 14 residues. Trimming stripped 2 bases from V and 2 bases from J, with 8 bases between. The V gene's germline CDR1 is SGHRS and CDR2 YFSETQ. CDR3 in DNA: TGCGCCAGCAGCTTAGACAATTCCAAAAACATTCAGTACTTC. It codes for CASSLDNSKNIQYF.

The V and J genes are TRBV24-1 and TRBJ2-1; tentative D call: TRBD1 (6 bases). Per the germline V gene, CDR1 is KGHDR and CDR2 is SFDVKD. V lost 9 bases to trimming and J lost 9 bases, with 14 bases between them. The CDR3 consists of 12 residues. CDR3 residues: CATEQGEGEQFF. The DNA of the CDR3 is TGTGCCACCGAACAGGGAGAGGGTGAGCAGTTCTTC.

The rearrangement uses TRBV12-5 and TRBJ2-1; 9 bases agree with TRBD1. Per germline, CDR1 LGHNT and CDR2 FRNRAP. CDR3 length: 15 residues. The J segment lost 2 bases and the V segment lost 5 bases, leaving 4 bases of the junction unmatched. The CDR3 sequence: CASGAGTGTYNEQFF. The CDR3 DNA is TGTGCTAGTGGTGCTGGGACAGGGACCTACAATGAGCAGTTCTTC.

The V call is TRBV11-3, the J call TRBJ2-3, with D hard to call. The CDR3 is 12 amino acids. Germline V CDR1 and CDR2: SGHNT, YENEEA. The V and J ends lost 2 bases and 4 bases respectively, with 4 bases between them. The CDR3, as DNA: TGTGCCAGCAGCTTAAGCGCAGATACGCAGTATTTT. This sequence encodes CASSLSADTQYF.

The chain joins TRBV5-1 to TRBJ2-1, with 10 bases matching TRBD1. The germline CDR1 and CDR2 sequences are SGHRS and YFSETQ. After removal of 4 bases from V and 8 bases from J, the junction contained 18 bases not matched to a gene. The CDR3 totals 18 residues. The CDR3 DNA sequence: TGCGCCAGCAGCCCGGGACAGGGGATGAGGAGGCGGGAGGATGAGCAGTTCTTC. It is translated as CASSPGQGMRRREDEQFF.

The chain links TRBV12-3 or TRBV12-4 to TRBJ2-7, with no clear D. Between the trimmed V and J ends, which lost 1 base and 1 base, there was a span of 5 bases. This CDR3 spans 13 amino acids. CDR3 sequence: CASSLGQSYEQYF. CDR3 coding DNA: TGTGCCAGCAGTTTAGGCCAGTCCTACGAGCAGTACTTC.

This clone was recorded a few times. V usage is TRBV12-3 or TRBV12-4 and J usage is TRBJ1-2, with no clear D. The CDR3 totals 12 residues. Trimming removed 2 bases from V and 4 bases from J, with 5 bases in between. The CDR3 protein is CASSLYTYGYTF. The CDR3 DNA reads TGTGCCAGCAGTTTATACACCTATGGCTACACCTTC.

The V call is TRBV7-2, the J call TRBJ1-3; D possibly corresponds to TRBD1 (5 bases). Germline loops: CDR1 SGHTA, CDR2 FQGNSA. The CDR3 is 14 residues long. V was shortened by 3 bases and J by 4 bases, with 10 bases between the two germline ends. The CDR3 DNA follows: TGTGCCAGCAGCTTCGGGGGATGGGGAAACACCATATATTTT. Its protein product is CASSFGGWGNTIYF.

This clone was counted once. The chain uses TRBV28 and TRBJ2-6, with D possibly TRBD1 on 6 matching bases. The germline V gene has CDR1 MDHEN and CDR2 SYDVKM. CDR3 length: 20 amino acids. Trimming removed 3 bases at V and 0 bases at J, with 21 bases between. The CDR3 DNA follows: TGTGCCAGCAGTTTCCCAGGACAGCCCCAAGCAAGCTCTGGGGCCAACGTCCTGACTTTC. Translated, it gives CASSFPGQPQASSGANVLTF. Filled out from reference TRBV28 and TRBJ2-6, the complete variable domain reads DVKVTQSSRYLVKRTGEKVFLECVQDMDHENMFWYRQDPGLGLRLIYFSYDVKMKEKGDIPEGYSVSREKKERFSLILESASTNQTSMYLCASSFPGQPQASSGANVLTFGAGSRLTVL.

The chain has TRBV5-1 and TRBJ1-2; the D gene is possibly TRBD1 (6 bases). Germline V gene lookup returns CDR1 SGHRS and CDR2 YFSETQ. This CDR3 is 13 amino acids long. Trimming took 4 bases from V and 2 from J, leaving 9 bases between them. The CDR3: CASSQQGNYGYTF. DNA for the CDR3: TGCGCCAGCAGCCAACAGGGCAACTATGGCTACACCTTC.

The chain joins TRBV7-9 to TRBJ2-7; D call uncertain. Germline assignment: CDR1 SEHNR and CDR2 FQNEAQ (reference sequence). The CDR3 spans 19 residues. V gave up 2 bases and J gave up 6 bases, with 29 bases separating them. CDR3 amino acids: CASSLLGPPKTRWVCEQYF. DNA for the CDR3: TGTGCCAGCAGCTTATTAGGGCCACCCAAAACACGATGGGTATGCGAGCAGTACTTC.